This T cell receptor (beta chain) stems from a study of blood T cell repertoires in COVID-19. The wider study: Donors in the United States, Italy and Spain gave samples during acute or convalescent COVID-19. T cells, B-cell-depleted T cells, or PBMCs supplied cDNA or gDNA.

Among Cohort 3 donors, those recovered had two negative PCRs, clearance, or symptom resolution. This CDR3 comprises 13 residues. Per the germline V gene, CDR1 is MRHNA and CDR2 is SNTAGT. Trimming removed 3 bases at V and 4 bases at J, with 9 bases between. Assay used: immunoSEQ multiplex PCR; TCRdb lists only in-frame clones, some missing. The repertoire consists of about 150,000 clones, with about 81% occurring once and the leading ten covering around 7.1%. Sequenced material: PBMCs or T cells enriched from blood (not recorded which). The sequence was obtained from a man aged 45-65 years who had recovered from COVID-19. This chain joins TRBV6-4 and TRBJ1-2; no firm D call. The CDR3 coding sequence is TGTGCCAGCAGTGAAAGCGGGGTCTATGGCTACACCTTC. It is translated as CASSESGVYGYTF.